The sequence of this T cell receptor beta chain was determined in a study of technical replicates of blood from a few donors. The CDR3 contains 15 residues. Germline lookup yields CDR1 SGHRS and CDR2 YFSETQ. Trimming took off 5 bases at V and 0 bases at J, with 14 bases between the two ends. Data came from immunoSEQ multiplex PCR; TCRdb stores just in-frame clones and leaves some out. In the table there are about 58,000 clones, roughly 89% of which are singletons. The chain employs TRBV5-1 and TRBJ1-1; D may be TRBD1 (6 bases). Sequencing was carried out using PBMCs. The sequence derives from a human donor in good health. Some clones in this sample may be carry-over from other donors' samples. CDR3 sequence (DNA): TGCGCCAGCAGGCGGGGGGGCCAAATGAACACTGAAGCTTTCTTT. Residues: CASRRGGQMNTEAFF.